This TCR beta chain was identified during a study of blood T cell repertoires in COVID-19. For the study at large: There were acute and convalescent COVID-19 samples, and they came from the United States, Italy and Spain. In each case, the material was cDNA or gDNA derived from T cells, B-cell-depleted T cells, or PBMCs.

Data came from immunoSEQ multiplex PCR; TCRdb stores just in-frame clones and leaves some out. Among 250,000 or so clones, about 89% were seen once, and the ten largest hold approximately 9%. Assignment of participants to cohorts was predicated upon participant-reported clinical history. About this clone itself: This sample includes further DNA sequences coding for the same CDR3.

The clonotype comes from a man in his forties who had recovered from COVID-19. Input material: PBMCs or T cells enriched from blood (not recorded which).

CDR3 nucleotide sequence: TGTGCCAGCTCGCCCGGACAGGGGGAGACCCAGTACTTC. This translates into CASSPGQGETQYF. The genes are TRBV18 and TRBJ2-5; 9 positions match TRBD1. This CDR3 comprises 13 residues. CDR1 and CDR2 (germline): KGHSH, LQKENI. With V trimmed by 6 bases and J by 5 bases, 4 bases remained unmatched.